This is a list of T cell receptor beta chains from one sample in a study of chemoradiotherapy in HPV16-positive cancers. Libraries were prepared by immunoSEQ multiplex PCR; TCRdb keeps only in-frame clonotypes and omits some of them. This table holds 6,500 or so clones, more than 80% found once. Here the sequenced sample was tumor tissue, taken from a patient who underwent chemoradiotherapy. These receptors were collected from a human donor with HPV-associated anogenital cancer. The CDR3 runs from the conserved cysteine through the conserved F or W. A D gene is named only where the DNA matches it firmly. Expanded clones get a size class; other rows say once, few or many, or leave the size out.

TRBJ1-1 few TRBV6-1 - TGTGCCAGCAGTGAAGACTTCTTGAACACTGAAGCTTTCTTT CASSEDFLNTEAFF
TRBJ2-7 - TRBV10-3 - TGTGCCATCAGGGGCGGCGCCTACGAGCAGTACTTC CAIRGGAYEQYF
TRBJ1-1 - TRBV9 - TGTGCCAGCAGGTCCGGGACGGGGAACACTGAAGCTTTCTTT CASRSGTGNTEAFF
TRBJ1-3 - TRBV27 - TGTGCCAGCAGTTTAAACAGGGCTGGAAACACCATATATTTT CASSLNRAGNTIYF
TRBJ2-2 few TRBV9 TRBD2 TGTGCCAGCAGCGGGTTGGGTTCGGCGGGAGTCATCGGGGAGCTGTTTTTT CASSGLGSAGVIGELFF
TRBJ2-1 - TRBV2 TRBD2 TGTGCCAGCAGTGAATTGGCTAGCGGGAGGCCCGGGGGTAGGTTCTTC CASSELASGRPGGRFF
TRBJ1-1 - TRBV11-3 - TGTGCCAGCGGGACGATGGGGCCTGAAGCTTTCTTT CASGTMGPEAFF
TRBJ1-5 - TRBV5-8 TRBD1 TGTGCCAGCAGCCTCATGGCGGGACAGGGGGCGGGTCAGCCCCAGCATTTT CASSLMAGQGAGQPQHF
TRBJ2-3 - TRBV7-6 - TGTGCCAGCAGCGTCGGACGGGATACGCAGTATTTT CASSVGRDTQYF
TRBJ2-5 - TRBV7-9 TRBD2 TGTGCCAGCAGCTTAGATGGCGGGGGGAGAGAGACCCAGTACTTC CASSLDGGGRETQYF
TRBJ2-1 - TRBV27 TRBD2 TGTGCCAGCAGTCCGGGACTAGGATTTTTGGGGAATGAGCAGTTCTTC CASSPGLGFLGNEQFF
TRBJ2-7 - TRBV5-4 - TGTGCCAGCAGCCAACCGGGCAGGGGGAGGGACGAGCAGTACTTC CASSQPGRGRDEQYF
TRBJ1-2 - TRBV4-1 TRBD1 TGCGCCAGCAGCCAAGATGGTAGGACAGGGGTCTTCTATGGCTACACCTTC CASSQDGRTGVFYGYTF
TRBJ2-1 - TRBV30 - TGTGCCTGGAGTAAACAGTTTTCCTACAATGAGCAGTTCTTC CAWSKQFSYNEQFF
TRBJ2-1 - TRBV7-3 - TGTGCCAGCAGCCTTACGAAGTCCTCTCAGACCCAGTTCTTC CASSLTKSSQTQFF
TRBJ1-3 - TRBV9 - TGTGCCAGCAGAGGTCCTGGAAACACCATATATTTT CASRGPGNTIYF
TRBJ2-3 - TRBV7-9 TRBD2 TGTGCCAGCAGCTCCACTAGCGGCACCACAGATACGCAGTATTTT CASSSTSGTTDTQYF
TRBJ2-2 - TRBV29-1 - TGCAGCGTTGGTGTCGCGAACACCGGGGAGCTGTTTTTT CSVGVANTGELFF
TRBJ2-7 - TRBV5-1 TRBD1 TGCGCCAGCAGCTTGGGCGACAGGGGGGACGAGCAGTACTTC CASSLGDRGDEQYF
TRBJ1-5 - TRBV11-2 TRBD1 TGTGCCAGCAGCTTAGAGACCCCCGGGACAGGGATAATCCACCCGGGGCCCCAGCATTTT CASSLETPGTGIIHPGPQHF
TRBJ2-3 - TRBV21-1 - TGTGCCAGCAAGGGAGGAAGCACAGATACGCAGTATTTT CASKGGSTDTQYF
TRBJ1-5 - TRBV6-1 - TGTGCCAGCAGGGCGCATCAGCCCCAGCATTTT CASRAHQPQHF
TRBJ2-3 - TRBV6-4 TRBD2 TGTGCCAGCAGTTCGACTAGCGGAAACACAGATACGCAGTATTTT CASSSTSGNTDTQYF
TRBJ2-3 - TRBV5-1 - TGCGCCAGCAGCTTGGACCCTAGCTGGGAGGATACGCAGTATTTT CASSLDPSWEDTQYF
TRBJ2-5 - TRBV2 TRBD1 TGTGCCAGCAGTGACATGGGGACAGGGGTAGGAGAGACCCAGTACTTC CASSDMGTGVGETQYF
TRBJ1-4 few TRBV2 - TGTGCCAGCAGTGTCGGTTTGGTTGGTGAAAAACTGTTTTTT CASSVGLVGEKLFF
TRBJ1-1 - TRBV6-1 - TGTGCCAGCAGCCCTCTTCAGCAGGGGAGGACTGAAGCTTTCTTT CASSPLQQGRTEAFF
TRBJ2-3 - TRBV5-1 TRBD1 TGCGCCAGCAGCTTGGAGAAGGACAGGCCTCGCACAGATACGCAGTATTTT CASSLEKDRPRTDTQYF
TRBJ1-1 - TRBV5-6 - TGTGCCAGCAGCACGTACAGGGTAGCGAACACTGAAGCTTTCTTT CASSTYRVANTEAFF
TRBJ2-1 once TRBV5-4 TRBD2 TGTGCCAGCAGCCCAGGACTAGCGGGAGTCGATGAGCAGTTCTTC CASSPGLAGVDEQFF
TRBJ1-2 once TRBV19 TRBD1 TGTGCCAGTCACCTGGGACAGGGGCCTGCCTATGGCTACACCTTC CASHLGQGPAYGYTF
TRBJ2-1 - TRBV6-4 - TGTGCCAGCAGCCTACAGGGGGGGACTGAGCAGTTCTTC CASSLQGGTEQFF
TRBJ1-4 - TRBV11-2 - TGTGCCAGCAGCTTAAGCCCCGGCGAAAAACTGTTTTTT CASSLSPGEKLFF
TRBJ2-1 - TRBV4-1 - TGCGCCAGCAGCCAAGATACGGTACCCTACAATGAGCAGTTCTTC CASSQDTVPYNEQFF
TRBJ2-3 - TRBV29-1 - TGCAGCGTTGAAGGAGATCCCGGGCGGGGGCGTTATAATACGCAGTATTTT CSVEGDPGRGRYNTQYF
TRBJ2-3 - TRBV2 - TGTGCCAGCAGTATAAAAACGCAGTATTTT CASSIKTQYF
TRBJ2-1 - TRBV5-1 TRBD2 TGCGCCAGCAGCAAATCCTTAGCGGGAGTTTCCAATGAGCAGTTCTTC CASSKSLAGVSNEQFF
TRBJ1-1 - TRBV5-1 - TGCGCCAGCAGCTTTGAGGCAGGGACTGAAGCTTTCTTT CASSFEAGTEAFF
TRBJ2-2 - TRBV7-7 - TGTGCTAGCAGCTTAGCGGCCGGGACAGCTAACACCGGGGAGCTGTTTTTT CASSLAAGTANTGELFF
TRBJ2-5 few TRBV6-5 TRBD2 TGTGCCAGCCGAAGCGGGAGACAATCGAAGACCCAGTACTTC CASRSGRQSKTQYF
TRBJ2-1 - TRBV20-1 - TGCAGTGGACTATCGAACAATGAGCAGTTCTTC CSGLSNNEQFF
TRBJ2-2 once TRBV19 TRBD2 TGTGCCAGTAGTATCCAACTAGCGGGATTAGGGGAGCTGTTTTTT CASSIQLAGLGELFF
TRBJ2-7 - TRBV11-3 - TGTGCCAGCAGCTTCTCCGGGAGCTCCTACGAGCAGTACTTC CASSFSGSSYEQYF
TRBJ2-2 - TRBV9 - TGTGCCAGCAGCGTAGCGCTATCCCGTGGCACCGGGGAGCTGTTTTTT CASSVALSRGTGELFF
TRBJ2-5 - TRBV5-4 TRBD1 TGTGCCAGCAGCTTTGGGACAGGGGGAGAGACCCAGTACTTC CASSFGTGGETQYF
TRBJ2-3 - TRBV6-4 - TGTGCCAGCAGGGCGGGGCCTTACACAGATACGCAGTATTTT CASRAGPYTDTQYF
TRBJ1-1 - TRBV7-9 - TGTGCCAGCAGCTTATCTACAGGGCGAGCTGAAGCTTTCTTT CASSLSTGRAEAFF
TRBJ1-4 - TRBV9 - TGTGCCAGCAGCGTAGGAAGAGGGAAACTGTTTTTT CASSVGRGKLFF
TRBJ1-2 - TRBV2 TRBD1 TGTGCCAGCAGCGGGGACAGGGGTTTTTTAGGCTACACCTTC CASSGDRGFLGYTF
TRBJ1-2 - TRBV7-4 - TGTGCCAGCAGCTTAGATTTTGTCTATGGCTACACCTTC CASSLDFVYGYTF
TRBJ2-1 - TRBV5-1 - TGCGCCAGCAGCTCATATATGGGAGGTCGGGAGCAGTTCTTC CASSSYMGGREQFF
TRBJ2-7 - TRBV5-1 TRBD2 TGCGCCAGCAGCCGGACTATAGCGGGGACGGACGAGCAGTACTTC CASSRTIAGTDEQYF
TRBJ2-7 - TRBV27 - TGTGCCAGCAGTTTAGGGGACACCACGAAACCCAGTTACCGCTACGAGCAGTACTTC CASSLGDTTKPSYRYEQYF
TRBJ2-7 - TRBV6-6 - TGTGGAGCCGGTGCCCCCTACGAGCAGTACTTC CGAGAPYEQYF
TRBJ2-7 - TRBV10-3 TRBD1 TGTGCCATCAGTGAGCCGGGACAGGGGGCCTACGAGCAGTACTTC CAISEPGQGAYEQYF
TRBJ1-5 - TRBV5-5 TRBD1 TGTGCCAGCAGCTTGGAAGCTGGACAGGGTCAGCCCCAGCATTTT CASSLEAGQGQPQHF